This TCR beta chain was sequenced during a study of beta chain features in type 1 diabetes (dated by TCRdb to 2016 to 2019). With regard to the full study: Mean age, gender distribution, total cell number and subset yield did not differ between patients and healthy donors. A total of some 100,000,000 sorted cells were examined across all samples, and a strong correlation was observed between cell number per subset and RNA yield. In the study, recently diagnosed type 1 diabetes patients and matched healthy donors were compared on the TCRB repertoires of their sorted circulating CD4+ T cell subsets. Naive and central memory subsets were obtained from all 30 or so donors, but regulatory and stem cell-like memory subsets were isolated from only 8 patients and roughly eight healthy donors.

A single peripheral blood draw of about 116 mL on average was collected from each donor into heparinised tubes. Naive, central memory, regulatory and stem cell-like memory CD4+ T cells were sorted on a BD FACSAria II using a panel including CD45RO, CCR7, CD25, CD127, CD95 and CD27. All sorted populations exceeded 95% purity. PBMCs were separated immediately by Lymphoprep density gradient centrifugation and were stained directly, without being cultured. So that batch effects would be minimized, each experiment stained and sorted samples in pairs, pairing one healthy donor with one patient. At the junction V is shortened by 4 bases and J by 0 bases; bases outside the gene matches: 7. Based on the germline V gene (reference sequence), the CDR1 and CDR2 sequences are GTSNPN and SVGIG. Its CDR3 holds 16 amino acids, cysteine through phenylalanine. Just the 48-base CDR3 DNA is kept, in frame starting at base 1.

The entire isolated RNA was reverse transcribed using the High Capacity cDNA Reverse Transcription Kit, and thus expressed TCRB transcripts were sequenced. Deep immunoSEQ sequencing was applied to naive, central memory and regulatory T cell samples, giving an average of roughly 3.3 million total reads per sample. Sorted cells were lysed in RLT buffer and RNA was extracted with DNase-treated RNeasy Micro or Mini kits, depending on cell number. Each cell subset was processed on its own to prevent cross-contamination, while patient and healthy donor samples were processed together. Using the immunoSEQ multiplex PCR, TCRB sequences were amplified from cDNA into 87-bp fragments spanning the CDR3 region. Sequencing of the amplicons was done on the Illumina HiSeq platform. Regarding the original processing steps: Synthetic template baselines were used to correct PCR bias computationally, reads within Hamming distance 2 were collapsed, and singletons that could not be merged were discarded. Reads were aligned against IMGT so that V, D and J genes, CDR3 length and insertions or deletions at six rearrangement sites could be assigned. Within each subset, clonotype counts were normalized to sorted cell number, and only after that were true diversity and Gini coefficients computed with the tcR R package. The overlap coefficient, calculated on TCRB nucleotide sequences, was used to measure repertoire sharing. TCRdb holds this immuneACCESS table with in-frame rearrangements only. Some clones are missing; in checked studies, unresolved V genes explain under half, and the rest has no known cause. V and J calls and clone size are those listed in that table; D and trimming were worked out from the DNA. Recorded for this sample are 150,000 or so clones; 9.2% of them occurred a single time. Of the sample, roughly 0.74% falls within the top ten clones.

About this clone: Its specific antigen is unknown. One base away there is no much larger clone; base qualities are not given.

Study-wide conclusions, independent of this receptor: The naive, central memory and regulatory TCRB repertoires appeared to resemble one another more closely among patients than among healthy donors. Patients with type 1 diabetes made fewer insertions and deleted more nucleotides at VDJ recombination sites, implying thymic rearrangement abnormalities. Because cDNA rather than genomic DNA was sequenced, highly expressing activated cells could have been over-represented, although no difference in activation and CD3 levels was found between groups. PCR might favor shorter templates, but patient and control samples were amplified and corrected together, so any skew would affect both groups equally. Because small numbers of individuals were included in the HLA sub-analyses, any influence of HLA type on TCRB rearrangement was left unresolved. In all four CD4+ subsets, TCRB CDR3 length was moderately but significantly shorter in type 1 diabetes patients.

Specimen: central memory CD4+ T cells from blood. This chain joins TRBV30 to TRBJ2-1; 9 of the junction bases match TRBD2. The clonotype was recovered from a young man in good health. DNA sequence: TGTGCCTGGATTGCGGCGGGGGGGAGCTCCTACAATGAGCAGTTCTTC. Its protein is CAWIAAGGSSYNEQFF.